The 29 T cell receptor beta chains in this list originate from one sample, sequenced in a study of blood T cell repertoires in COVID-19. Assay: immunoSEQ multiplex PCR; the TCRdb copy retains only in-frame clones and omits some. Of 150,000 to 200,000 clones detected, approximately 80% appear once; the ten largest clones hold about 5%. The sample comprised PBMCs or T cells enriched from blood (not recorded which). These receptors were collected from a woman in her fifties or sixties with acute COVID-19.

This chain joins TRBV27 and TRBJ2-7, with 10 positions matching TRBD2. The CDR3 has 19 amino acids. The germline gives CDR1 MNHEY, CDR2 SMNVEV (reference sequence). V shed 3 bases and J 6 bases; nucleotides not matched to a gene: 20. The CDR3 DNA reads as TGTGCCAGCAGTTTCCTAGCGGGAGCCCGGGCCGGTACTCGATCCGAGCAGTACTTC. Encoded protein: CASSFLAGARAGTRSEQYF.

The V call is TRBV10-3, the J call TRBJ1-1; D remains unclear. Trimming removed 2 bases from V and 0 bases from J, with 10 bases in between. There are 15 residues in the CDR3. Looked up from germline, CDR1 is ENHRY and CDR2 is SYGVKD. This CDR3 is CAISENLQMNTEAFF. As DNA, the CDR3 is TGTGCCATCAGTGAGAATTTACAGATGAACACTGAAGCTTTCTTT.

This rearrangement joins TRBV6-2 or TRBV6-3 to TRBJ2-7, with TRBD1 matching over 9 bases. Germline values: CDR1 MNHEY, CDR2 SVGEGT. The trim removed 6 bases at V and 2 bases at J, leaving 14 bases unmatched. This CDR3 is 17 amino acids long. CDR3 DNA sequence: TGTGCCAGCAGCGGAGATTCCGCCGGGACAGGGACCTACGAGCAGTACGTC. Protein sequence: CASSGDSAGTGTYEQYV.

V gene TRBV12-3 or TRBV12-4 combines with J gene TRBJ1-2; D is uncertain. The germline V and J ends were trimmed by 3 bases and 4 bases, with 3 bases remaining between them. The CDR3 has 11 amino acids. The CDR3 DNA reads TGTGCCAGCAGTTTCGGCTATGGCTACACCTTC. Translated: CASSFGYGYTF.

The V and J genes are TRBV27 and TRBJ2-2; 13 bases fit TRBD2. Germline CDR1 reads MNHEY; CDR2 reads SMNVEV (reference sequence). The CDR3 sequence is 18 residues long. The V segment lost 4 bases and the J segment 1 base; nucleotides outside the gene matches: 6. The CDR3 DNA is TGTGCCAGCAGTTACGGGACTAGCGGGGCGGTGAACACCGGGGAGCTGTTTTTT. It is translated as CASSYGTSGAVNTGELFF.

In regard to this clone: The sample contains more than one DNA sequence encoding this CDR3. The V call is TRBV3-1 (or the pseudogene TRBV3-2), the J call TRBJ2-5; D not resolved. The CDR3 runs to 14 residues. Germline V gene data show CDR1 as LGHDT and CDR2 as YNNKEL (reference sequence). The V end lost 0 bases, the J end lost 1 base, and 6 bases lay between the germline ends. This chain's CDR3 is CASSQDTAQETQYF. The CDR3 DNA sequence: TGTGCCAGCAGCCAAGATACTGCCCAAGAGACCCAGTACTTC.

The rearrangement uses TRBV24-1 and TRBJ2-1; tentatively, D is TRBD1 (7 bases). Germline CDR1 and CDR2: KGHDR and SFDVKD. The CDR3 runs 16 residues. Trimming removed 3 bases at V and 8 bases at J, with 19 bases between. The CDR3 loop is CATSDPSLGGGDEQFF. The CDR3 region has the DNA TGTGCCACCAGTGATCCAAGTCTTGGAGGGGGCGATGAGCAGTTCTTC.

The genes are TRBV3-1 (or the pseudogene TRBV3-2) and TRBJ1-1, with TRBD1 as a possible D gene (5 bases). CDR1 LGHDT and CDR2 YNNKEL come from the germline V gene (reference sequence). This CDR3 is 16 amino acids long. V gave up 4 bases and J gave up 4 bases, with 19 bases separating them. CDR3 nucleotide sequence: TGTGCCAGCAGCCTCCGCGCAGGGCCAACTGGCACTGAAGCTTTCTTT. It translates to CASSLRAGPTGTEAFF.

The V gene is TRBV4-3, the J gene TRBJ2-1; 14 bases map to TRBD2. Looked up from germline, CDR1 is LGHNA and CDR2 is YSLEER. This CDR3 has 17 amino acids. V trimming: 0 bases; J trimming: 9 bases; junction bases outside the gene matches: 7. The CDR3 DNA reads TGCGCCAGCAGCCAAGATTATAGGACTAGCGGGAGGAGTGAGCAGTTCTTC. Protein product: CASSQDYRTSGRSEQFF.

This rearrangement joins TRBV7-9 to TRBJ1-2; D gene ambiguous. V was shortened by 1 base and J by 6 bases, with 6 bases between the two germline ends. There are 12 residues in the CDR3. CDR1 is SEHNR, CDR2 FQNEAQ, per germline (reference sequence). CDR3 bases: TGTGCCAGCAGCTTAGAGCTGGATGGCTACACCTTC. Translating gives CASSLELDGYTF.

V and J are TRBV10-3 and TRBJ1-4; maybe TRBD1 (5 bases). The germline CDR1 and CDR2 sequences are ENHRY and SYGVKD. Trimming removed 5 bases at V and 0 bases at J, with 10 bases between. This CDR3 spans 15 amino acids. CDR3 sequence reads: CAISKGLSTNEKLFF. CDR3 DNA: TGTGCCATCAGTAAGGGACTGTCAACTAATGAAAAACTGTTTTTT.

The V and J genes are TRBV5-4 and TRBJ2-1; D remains unclear. CDR3 length: 15 residues. Germline V gene sequence: CDR1 SGHNT, CDR2 YYREEE (reference sequence). The V and J ends lost 2 bases and 0 bases respectively, with 9 bases between them. The CDR3 DNA sequence: TGTGCCAGCAGCTTAGGCGGAAGCTCCTACAATGAGCAGTTCTTC. This codes for CASSLGGSSYNEQFF.

The J gene is TRBJ1-6, the V gene TRBV5-5; tentative D call: TRBD1 (6 bases). The CDR3 loop spans 15 amino acids. V was shortened by 0 bases and J by 9 bases, with 13 bases between the two germline ends. From germline, CDR1 is SGHKS and CDR2 YYEKEE (reference sequence). For the CDR3, the DNA is TGTGCCAGCAGCTTGGTGGCAGGGGCTCGTTCACCCCTCCACTTT. This encodes CASSLVAGARSPLHF.

The V and J genes are TRBV24-1 and TRBJ1-5; perhaps TRBD1 as D (6 bases). Germline V gene sequence: CDR1 KGHDR, CDR2 SFDVKD. The ends were cut back, 2 bases at V and 4 bases at J, with 14 bases in the middle. This CDR3 has 16 residues. The CDR3 region has the DNA TGTGCCACCAGTGATTATACGGGGGGCAGGAATCAGCCCCAGCATTTT. Its translation is CATSDYTGGRNQPQHF.

The rearrangement links TRBV7-2 to TRBJ1-2; TRBD1 aligns across 8 bases. CDR1 is SGHTA, CDR2 FQGNSA, per germline. Trimming took 1 base from V and 4 from J; bases not matched to a gene: 2. The CDR3 totals 14 residues. Written as DNA, the CDR3 is TGTGCCAGCAGCTTAGTCAGGGGGCCCTATGGCTACACCTTC. Protein: CASSLVRGPYGYTF. The full variable domain, completed using reference TRBV7-2 and TRBJ1-2, is GAGVSQSPSNKVTEKGKDVELRCDPISGHTALYWYRQSLGQGLEFLIYFQGNSAPDKSGLPSDRFSAERTGGSVSTLTIQRTQQEDSAVYLCASSLVRGPYGYTFGSGTRLTVV.

This rearrangement joins TRBV2 to TRBJ2-5; no firm D call. Germline V CDR1 and CDR2: SNHLY, FYNNEI. The length of the CDR3 is 13 residues. V was trimmed by 8 bases and J by 0 bases, leaving 10 bases between them. This CDR3 is CASRARNQETQYF. As DNA, the CDR3 is TGTGCCAGCCGTGCGCGGAACCAAGAGACCCAGTACTTC.

The rearrangement uses TRBV21-1 and TRBJ2-5; the D call in the table, TRBD1, was not verified against the DNA. TRBV21-1 is marked as a pseudogene. This CDR3 region has 16 residues. CDR3 sequence reads: CASSKGGQGGEETQYF. In DNA, the CDR3 is TGTGCCAGCAGCAAGGGGGGACAGGGAGGTGAAGAGACCCAGTACTTC.

This chain uses TRBV19 with TRBJ2-2, with 11 positions matching TRBD2. CDR3 length: 16 amino acids. Germline CDR1 LNHDA, CDR2 SQIVND (reference sequence). The V gene end was trimmed by 5 bases and the J gene end by 5 bases; junction bases not matched to a gene: 7. The CDR3 DNA sequence: TGTGCCAGTAGTGGCCCGGGACTAGCGGCTACCGGGGAGCTGTTTTTT. This sequence encodes CASSGPGLAATGELFF.

The rearrangement links TRBV24-1 to TRBJ2-3; maybe TRBD2 (6 bases). Trimming pared 9 bases from V and 4 bases from J, leaving 16 bases between. Germline CDR1 reads KGHDR; CDR2 reads SFDVKD. The CDR3 runs 14 residues. CDR3: CATRGRGFSDTQYF. The CDR3 bases are TGTGCCACCCGAGGGCGGGGATTCTCAGATACGCAGTATTTT.

This clone was detected only a few times. V gene TRBV7-2 combines with J gene TRBJ2-5; perhaps TRBD2 as D (6 bases). The CDR3 contains 15 residues. Trimming cost V 5 bases and J 1 base, with 14 bases left between them. CDR1 and CDR2 (germline): SGHTA, FQGNSA. The chain's CDR3 is CASSLAGKSQETQYF. The CDR3 DNA follows: TGTGCCAGCAGCCTCGCGGGGAAATCCCAAGAGACCCAGTACTTC.

This chain uses TRBV12-3 or TRBV12-4 with TRBJ1-2, with unresolved D. This CDR3 is 12 amino acids long. V lost 5 bases to trimming and J lost 14 bases, with 18 bases between them. The DNA for the CDR3 is TGTGCCAGCAGTCAAGCCGCTCAGATGCGGACCTTC. As protein: CASSQAAQMRTF.

The V gene is TRBV27, the J gene TRBJ2-1; 10 nucleotides match TRBD2. Trimming cost V 0 bases and J 9 bases; bases outside gene matches: 5. This CDR3 is 15 amino acids long. The germline V gene encodes CDR1 MNHEY and CDR2 SMNVEV (reference sequence). The CDR3 loop reads CASSLSAGGRVEQFF. CDR3 DNA: TGTGCCAGCAGTTTATCAGCGGGGGGGCGGGTTGAGCAGTTCTTC.

The V gene is TRBV3-1 (or the pseudogene TRBV3-2), the J gene TRBJ2-3; D might be TRBD1 (7 bases). This CDR3 spans 18 amino acids. Germline V gives CDR1 LGHDT, CDR2 YNNKEL (reference sequence). V lost 3 bases to trimming and J lost 3 bases, with 22 bases between them. CDR3 in amino acids: CASSHRFAGTVGTDTQYF. The CDR3 DNA reads TGTGCCAGCAGCCATAGATTTGCGGGGACAGTGGGAACAGATACGCAGTATTTT.

This chain joins TRBV12-5 and TRBJ2-5, with D maybe TRBD2 (7 bases). Germline values: CDR1 LGHNT, CDR2 FRNRAP. CDR3 length equals 17 residues. The ends were cut back, 0 bases at V and 4 bases at J, with 18 bases in the middle. CDR3 sequence (DNA): TGTGCTAGTGGTTTGGTACTCAACCGGGGGGCGCGAGAGACCCAGTACTTC. Its translation: CASGLVLNRGARETQYF. The full variable domain, completed using reference TRBV12-5 and TRBJ2-5, is DARVTQTPRHKVTEMGQEVTMRCQPILGHNTVFWYRQTMMQGLELLAYFRNRAPLDDSGMPKDRFSAEMPDATLATLKIQPSEPRDSAVYFCASGLVLNRGARETQYFGPGTRLLVL.

The chain recombines TRBV28 with TRBJ1-2; D might be TRBD1 (5 bases). Trimming took 2 bases from V and 8 from J, leaving 12 bases between them. The CDR3 sequence is 13 residues long. Germline CDR1 is MDHEN and CDR2 is SYDVKM. As DNA, the CDR3 is TGTGCCAGCAGTTTACTGGGGCCGCAGGGCTACACCTTC. This translates into CASSLLGPQGYTF.

The chain joins TRBV15 to TRBJ2-7, with 8 bases that match TRBD2. The V gene's germline CDR1 is LNHNV and CDR2 YYDKDF (reference sequence). This CDR3 contains 16 residues. J gave up 5 bases and V 1 base, and 10 bases lay outside the gene matches. Here the CDR3 reads CATSRGASGLSDEQYF. CDR3 nucleotide sequence: TGTGCCACCAGCAGAGGCGCTAGCGGGCTGTCCGACGAGCAGTACTTC.

In DNA form, the CDR3 reads TGTGCCAGCAGCTTAGTTTGGGCAGGGAACACTGAAGCTTTCTTT. Its translation is CASSLVWAGNTEAFF. The chain combines TRBV7-9 with TRBJ1-1; no clear D gene. V was cut by 1 base and J by 1 base, with 10 bases left in between. Germline V gene sequence: CDR1 SEHNR, CDR2 FQNEAQ (reference sequence). This CDR3 region has 15 residues.

This chain uses TRBV5-1 with TRBJ1-3; D may be TRBD1 (5 bases). The germline gives CDR1 SGHRS, CDR2 YFSETQ. Deletions cut 5 bases from V and 2 bases from J, with 14 bases between. The CDR3 has 15 amino acids. Written as DNA, the CDR3 is TGCGCCAGCAGTCTTGACAGACCTACTGGAAACACCATATATTTT. This codes for CASSLDRPTGNTIYF.

The chain carries TRBV5-1 and TRBJ1-2; the D is unclear. Germline V gives CDR1 SGHRS, CDR2 YFSETQ. V lost 6 bases and J 6 bases, leaving 18 bases between the germline ends. This CDR3 is 14 amino acids long. CDR3 loop: CASNRGYRDNGYTF. CDR3 DNA sequence: TGCGCCAGCAACCGAGGGTACCGCGATAATGGCTACACCTTC.